This T cell receptor beta chain was found in a study of cytomegalovirus exposure and HLA in healthy donors. Study-wide results and caveats: Looking again later, the authors saw that most CMV-associated TCR beta chains seemed HLA-restricted. The authors judged a highly shared variant cluster likely a sequencing artifact. Immune exposure was documented only through CMV serostatus. Analyses of presence and absence presupposed an approximately uniform sequencing depth across donors.

PCR employed 60 Vbeta and 13 Jbeta primers. TCRdb's table, derived via immunoSEQ multiplex PCR, lists solely in-frame clones and lacks some. The repertoire holds about 130,000 clones, with roughly 85% as singletons. As concerns this clone: Its antigen is undetermined.

The receptor was isolated from a middle-aged man in good health and CMV-seropositive. Sequencing used PBMCs.

CDR3 DNA: TGTGCCAGCAGCTTAGAGTTCCCGGGTCAAGTCACATACGAGCAGTACTTC. Protein: CASSLEFPGQVTYEQYF. The chain employs TRBV7-8 and TRBJ2-7; D gene ambiguous. CDR3 length: 17 residues. The germline V gene has CDR1 SGHVS and CDR2 FQNEAQ. V lost 1 base and J lost 4, with 20 bases in between.